A selection of T cell receptor beta chains follows, all from one sample in a study of tumor-infiltrating lymphocytes in primary liver carcinoma. TCRdb reanalysed the multiplex PCR reads using MiXCR and keeps one entry per CDR3 protein. The profile covers about 200,000 distinct CDR3 sequences, with around 60% appearing a single time and under 7.5% taken by the ten largest. The source material was peripheral blood. The receptors here all came from an older woman with primary liver carcinoma and hepatitis B virus infection. Both conserved end residues are part of each CDR3. D genes are given only for firm matches. Clone size is shown for a subset of rows, as once, few, many or a class of expanded clone.

D: .; J: TRBJ1-1; size: .; V: TRBV4-1; CDR3: CANSQSPGVDTEAFF; DNA: TGCGCCAACAGTCAAAGCCCGGGAGTAGACACTGAAGCTTTCTTT
D: .; J: TRBJ2-7; size: .; V: TRBV5-8; CDR3: CASSYLVGSGADYEQYF; DNA: TGTGCCAGCAGCTACCTTGTAGGGTCCGGGGCAGACTACGAGCAGTACTTC
D: .; J: TRBJ2-7; size: .; V: TRBV6-5; CDR3: CDSKRASESHEQYF; DNA: TGTGACAGCAAACGGGCTAGCGAGAGTCACGAGCAGTACTTC
D: TRBD2; J: TRBJ2-2; size: many; V: TRBV10-2; CDR3: CASGSSGSSGELFF; DNA: TGCGCCAGCGGTTCTAGCGGGAGTAGCGGGGAGCTGTTTTTT
D: TRBD2; J: TRBJ2-5; size: .; V: TRBV4-2; CDR3: CASSQDLSSGSVTQYF; DNA: TGTGCCAGCAGCCAAGATTTAAGTAGCGGGAGTGTGACCCAGTACTTC
D: TRBD1; J: TRBJ1-2; size: many; V: TRBV14; CDR3: CASSAQGQGIGYTF; DNA: TGTGCCAGCAGCGCCCAGGGACAGGGGATCGGCTACACCTTC
D: TRBD2; J: TRBJ2-2; size: many; V: TRBV30; CDR3: CAWSSGLAAGELFF; DNA: TGTGCCTGGAGTTCAGGGCTAGCGGCCGGGGAGCTGTTTTTT
D: .; J: TRBJ2-1; size: many; V: TRBV11-2; CDR3: CASSLGGGGNDNEQFF; DNA: TGTGCCAGCAGCTTAGGAGGGGGTGGGAATGACAATGAGCAGTTCTTC
D: TRBD2; J: TRBJ2-1; size: .; V: TRBV13; CDR3: CASSAQAGGRNEQFF; DNA: TGTGCCAGCAGTGCCCAAGCGGGAGGCCGCAATGAGCAGTTCTTC
D: .; J: TRBJ1-2; size: once; V: TRBV6-5; CDR3: CASSHYSRDTANYGYTF; DNA: TGTGCCAGCAGTCACTACTCTCGGGACACAGCTAACTATGGCTACACCTTC
D: .; J: TRBJ2-1; size: few; V: TRBV4-1; CDR3: CASSLRDVTYNEQFF; DNA: TGCGCCAGCAGCCTACGGGACGTAACCTACAATGAGCAGTTCTTC
D: TRBD1; J: TRBJ2-1; size: .; V: TRBV12-3/TRBV12-4; CDR3: CANSSSPGSVRDRRYNEQFF; DNA: TGTGCCAACAGTTCCAGCCCCGGCTCCGTCCGGGACAGGAGGTACAATGAGCAGTTCTTC
D: TRBD2; J: TRBJ2-1; size: .; V: TRBV7-9; CDR3: CASSPGTNGIDNEQFF; DNA: TGTGCCAGCAGCCCAGGGACTAACGGTATAGACAATGAGCAGTTCTTC
D: TRBD2; J: TRBJ2-3; size: .; V: TRBV29-1; CDR3: CSMKRGSTETQYF; DNA: TGCAGCATGAAGCGGGGAAGCACAGAAACGCAGTATTTT
D: TRBD1; J: TRBJ2-1; size: .; V: TRBV7-8; CDR3: CGSSRDRGHEQFF; DNA: TGTGGCAGCAGCAGGGACAGGGGCCACGAGCAGTTCTTC
D: .; J: TRBJ2-7; size: .; V: TRBV11-2; CDR3: CASSWRTPPSYEQCF; DNA: TGTGCCAGTAGCTGGAGGACACCCCCCTCCTACGAGCAGTGCTTC
D: .; J: TRBJ2-7; size: .; V: TRBV11-2; CDR3: CASSLGWVSLASPYEEYF; DNA: TGTGCCAGCAGCTTAGGTTGGGTCAGTCTAGCGAGTCCCTACGAGGAGTACTTC
D: TRBD2; J: TRBJ2-5; size: .; V: TRBV11-1; CDR3: CASSTWTRVTQYF; DNA: TGTGCCAGCAGCACCTGGACTAGAGTGACCCAGTATTTC
D: TRBD2; J: TRBJ2-7; size: .; V: TRBV14; CDR3: CASSLRFRTSGSDEQYF; DNA: TGTGCCAGCAGCCTACGTTTTCGGACTAGCGGGTCCGATGAGCAGTATTTC
D: .; J: TRBJ1-1; size: once; V: TRBV19; CDR3: CASSRDFSNTEAFF; DNA: TGTGCCAGTAGTAGGGATTTCTCGAACACTGAAGCTTTCTTT
D: .; J: TRBJ2-3; size: .; V: TRBV29-1; CDR3: CSVAYSRRYF; DNA: TGCAGCGTTGCCTACAGCCGCCGGTATTTT
D: TRBD1; J: TRBJ2-7; size: many; V: TRBV5-1; CDR3: CASSSHRGQAYEQYF; DNA: TGCGCCAGCAGCTCGCATCGGGGACAGGCCTACGAGCAGTACTTC
D: .; J: TRBJ2-2; size: .; V: TRBV5-4; CDR3: CASSLAGGGQPGELFF; DNA: TGTGCCAGCAGCTTGGCAGGGGGAGGGCAACCCGGGGAGCTGTTTTTT
D: .; J: TRBJ1-6; size: .; V: TRBV4-2; CDR3: CASSQQETNSPLHF; DNA: TGTGCCAGCAGCCAACAGGAAACTAATTCACCCCTCCACTTT
D: .; J: TRBJ1-3; size: few; V: TRBV5-1; CDR3: CASSPEGDTIYF; DNA: TGCGCCAGCAGCCCTGAAGGGGACACCATATATTTT
D: .; J: TRBJ1-1; size: .; V: TRBV12-5; CDR3: CASGLMQAAAEAFF; DNA: TGTGCTAGTGGTTTGATGCAGGCCGCGGCTGAAGCTTTCTTT
D: TRBD1; J: TRBJ2-4; size: .; V: TRBV28; CDR3: CAGSLWDSAKNIQYF; DNA: TGTGCCGGCAGTTTATGGGACAGTGCCAAAAACATTCAGTACTTC
D: TRBD2; J: TRBJ2-1; size: once; V: TRBV5-4; CDR3: CASSLAGGAYYSEQFF; DNA: TGTGCCAGCAGCTTGGCGGGGGGGGCCTACTACAGTGAGCAGTTCTTC
D: TRBD1; J: TRBJ1-1; size: .; V: TRBV5-1; CDR3: CASCFEDRSAAFF; DNA: TGCGCCAGCTGCTTCGAGGACAGGTCGGCGGCTTTCTTT
D: .; J: TRBJ1-1; size: .; V: TRBV11-3; CDR3: CASRLPQGRRGTEAFF; DNA: TGTGCCAGCCGCTTACCGCAAGGGAGGAGAGGCACTGAAGCTTTCTTT
D: .; J: TRBJ1-2; size: .; V: TRBV14; CDR3: CARSQDLRGNGYTF; DNA: TGTGCCAGAAGCCAAGATCTGCGAGGGAATGGCTACACCTTC
D: .; J: TRBJ2-7; size: .; V: TRBV6-5; CDR3: CASSQRGYRGYEQYF; DNA: TGTGCCAGCAGCCAGCGGGGGTACAGGGGCTACGAGCAGTACTTC
D: .; J: TRBJ2-3; size: many; V: TRBV6-1; CDR3: CASSKQGGTDTQYF; DNA: TGTGCCAGCAGTAAGCAGGGAGGCACAGATACGCAGTATTTT
D: .; J: TRBJ1-2; size: many; V: TRBV4-2; CDR3: CASSQEATGRLLGYGYTF; DNA: TGTGCCAGCAGCCAAGAGGCAACGGGACGGCTATTAGGCTATGGCTACACCTTC
D: .; J: TRBJ1-1; size: .; V: TRBV11-2; CDR3: CASSLHQEQGEPRKTFF; DNA: TGTGCCAGCAGCTTACACCAGGAACAGGGAGAACCCCGAAAAACTTTCTTT
D: TRBD2; J: TRBJ2-2; size: .; V: TRBV25-1; CDR3: CASRALAGDTGEPFF; DNA: TGTGCCAGCAGAGCACTAGCGGGAGACACCGGGGAGCCGTTTTTT
D: .; J: TRBJ1-2; size: few; V: TRBV13; CDR3: CASSRGAAFGENYGYTF; DNA: TGTGCCAGCAGTCGGGGCGCGGCATTCGGGGAGAACTATGGCTACACCTTC
D: .; J: TRBJ2-1; size: few; V: TRBV11-2; CDR3: CASSLEGGSIAEQFF; DNA: TGTGCCAGCAGCCTAGAGGGGGGAAGTATCGCTGAGCAGTTCTTC
D: TRBD1; J: TRBJ1-5; size: .; V: TRBV19; CDR3: CASSLLGTDNQPQHF; DNA: TGTGCCAGTAGCCTACTCGGGACAGATAATCAGCCCCAGCATTTT
D: .; J: TRBJ2-7; size: .; V: TRBV25-1; CDR3: CASNAQPGHPSYEQYF; DNA: TGTGCCAGCAATGCTCAGCCGGGACACCCATCCTACGAGCAGTACTTC
D: .; J: TRBJ2-7; size: .; V: TRBV28; CDR3: CASTVGGIEQYF; DNA: TGTGCCAGCACCGTCGGGGGCATAGAGCAGTACTTC
D: TRBD2; J: TRBJ2-7; size: .; V: TRBV11-2; CDR3: CASSLWFSGFYEQYF; DNA: TGTGCCAGCAGCTTATGGTTTAGCGGGTTCTACGAGCAGTACTTT
D: .; J: TRBJ2-1; size: .; V: TRBV11-2; CDR3: CASSLGVLSYNEKFF; DNA: TGTGCCAGCAGCTTAGGGGTCCTCTCCTACAATGAGAAGTTCTTC
D: TRBD2; J: TRBJ2-5; size: .; V: TRBV14; CDR3: CASGLRAGGNQETQYF; DNA: TGTGCCAGCGGCCTGCGAGCGGGAGGGAACCAAGAGACCCAGTACTTT
D: .; J: TRBJ2-1; size: .; V: TRBV11-3; CDR3: CASSLEGGTYCNVQFF; DNA: TGTGCCAGCAGCTTAGAGGGCGGGACCTACTGCAATGTGCAGTTCTTC
D: .; J: TRBJ2-3; size: .; V: TRBV11-2; CDR3: CASKPELGTDTQSF; DNA: TGTGCCAGCAAACCGGAACTGGGTACAGATACGCAGTCTTTT
D: .; J: TRBJ2-2; size: .; V: TRBV10-2; CDR3: CASTYPTGRTGELLF; DNA: TGCGCCAGCACATACCCGACTGGGCGCACCGGGGAGCTGTTGTTT
D: .; J: TRBJ2-7; size: few; V: TRBV7-8; CDR3: CASSLESLTTSYEQYF; DNA: TGTGCCAGCAGCTTAGAATCCCTGACAACCTCCTACGAGCAGTACTTC
D: .; J: TRBJ2-1; size: .; V: TRBV29-1; CDR3: CSVKDWAGEYNEQFF; DNA: TGCAGCGTTAAAGATTGGGCAGGTGAATACAATGAGCAGTTCTTC
D: .; J: TRBJ1-1; size: once; V: TRBV30; CDR3: CAWTHLTNAFF; DNA: TGTGCCTGGACCCACTTGACCAATGCTTTCTTT
D: .; J: TRBJ2-7; size: few; V: TRBV5-1; CDR3: CASSIGIGVPTYEQYF; DNA: TGCGCCAGCAGCATCGGCATCGGGGTACCAACCTACGAGCAGTACTTC
D: TRBD1; J: TRBJ2-3; size: many; V: TRBV11-2; CDR3: CASSLGGTGVRTDTQYF; DNA: TGTGCCAGCAGCTTAGGAGGGACAGGGGTCCGCACAGATACGCAGTATTTT
D: .; J: TRBJ2-7; size: few; V: TRBV25-1; CDR3: CASSEAGTYEQYF; DNA: TGTGCCAGCAGTGAGGCGGGAACCTACGAGCAGTACTTC
D: .; J: TRBJ2-5; size: once; V: TRBV29-1; CDR3: CSVVRDVQETQYF; DNA: TGCAGCGTTGTGCGGGACGTCCAAGAGACCCAGTACTTC
D: TRBD1; J: TRBJ2-1; size: .; V: TRBV5-6; CDR3: CASSFRDRAYNEQFF; DNA: TGTGCCAGCAGCTTCAGGGACAGGGCTTACAATGAGCAGTTCTTC
D: .; J: TRBJ2-1; size: .; V: TRBV11-2; CDR3: CASSSLTPKGSSYSEQFF; DNA: TGTGCCAGCAGCTCCCTGACTCCTAAAGGGAGCTCCTACAGTGAGCAGTTCTTC
D: TRBD1; J: TRBJ2-1; size: many; V: TRBV6-5; CDR3: CASSSPGTGGRNEQFF; DNA: TGTGCCAGCAGTTCCCCCGGGACAGGGGGCCGGAATGAGCAGTTCTTC
D: TRBD2; J: TRBJ2-7; size: few; V: TRBV5-1; CDR3: CASSPGLAGAPLTAQYF; DNA: TGCGCCAGCAGCCCTGGACTAGCGGGAGCCCCCCTGACGGCGCAGTACTTC
D: .; J: TRBJ1-5; size: .; V: TRBV11-2; CDR3: CASSLASGYDTQHF; DNA: TGTGCCAGCAGCTTAGCTAGCGGATACGATACGCAGCATTTT
D: .; J: TRBJ2-2; size: many; V: TRBV6-2/TRBV6-3; CDR3: CASSYADWPGELFF; DNA: TGTGCCAGCAGTTACGCGGACTGGCCCGGGGAGCTGTTTTTT